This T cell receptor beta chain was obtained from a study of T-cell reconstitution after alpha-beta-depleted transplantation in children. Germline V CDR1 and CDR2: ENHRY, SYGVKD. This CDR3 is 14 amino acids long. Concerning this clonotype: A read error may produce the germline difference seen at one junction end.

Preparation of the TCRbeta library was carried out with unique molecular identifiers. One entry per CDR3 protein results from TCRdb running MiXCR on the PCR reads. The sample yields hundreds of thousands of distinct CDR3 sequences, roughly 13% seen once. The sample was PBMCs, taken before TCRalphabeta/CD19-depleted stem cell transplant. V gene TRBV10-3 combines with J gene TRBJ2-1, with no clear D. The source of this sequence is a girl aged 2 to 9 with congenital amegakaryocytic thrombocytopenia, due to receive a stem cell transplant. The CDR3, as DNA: TGTGCCATCGGTGATACGGCAGGCGATAATGAGCAGTTCTTC. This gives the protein CAIGDTAGDNEQFF.